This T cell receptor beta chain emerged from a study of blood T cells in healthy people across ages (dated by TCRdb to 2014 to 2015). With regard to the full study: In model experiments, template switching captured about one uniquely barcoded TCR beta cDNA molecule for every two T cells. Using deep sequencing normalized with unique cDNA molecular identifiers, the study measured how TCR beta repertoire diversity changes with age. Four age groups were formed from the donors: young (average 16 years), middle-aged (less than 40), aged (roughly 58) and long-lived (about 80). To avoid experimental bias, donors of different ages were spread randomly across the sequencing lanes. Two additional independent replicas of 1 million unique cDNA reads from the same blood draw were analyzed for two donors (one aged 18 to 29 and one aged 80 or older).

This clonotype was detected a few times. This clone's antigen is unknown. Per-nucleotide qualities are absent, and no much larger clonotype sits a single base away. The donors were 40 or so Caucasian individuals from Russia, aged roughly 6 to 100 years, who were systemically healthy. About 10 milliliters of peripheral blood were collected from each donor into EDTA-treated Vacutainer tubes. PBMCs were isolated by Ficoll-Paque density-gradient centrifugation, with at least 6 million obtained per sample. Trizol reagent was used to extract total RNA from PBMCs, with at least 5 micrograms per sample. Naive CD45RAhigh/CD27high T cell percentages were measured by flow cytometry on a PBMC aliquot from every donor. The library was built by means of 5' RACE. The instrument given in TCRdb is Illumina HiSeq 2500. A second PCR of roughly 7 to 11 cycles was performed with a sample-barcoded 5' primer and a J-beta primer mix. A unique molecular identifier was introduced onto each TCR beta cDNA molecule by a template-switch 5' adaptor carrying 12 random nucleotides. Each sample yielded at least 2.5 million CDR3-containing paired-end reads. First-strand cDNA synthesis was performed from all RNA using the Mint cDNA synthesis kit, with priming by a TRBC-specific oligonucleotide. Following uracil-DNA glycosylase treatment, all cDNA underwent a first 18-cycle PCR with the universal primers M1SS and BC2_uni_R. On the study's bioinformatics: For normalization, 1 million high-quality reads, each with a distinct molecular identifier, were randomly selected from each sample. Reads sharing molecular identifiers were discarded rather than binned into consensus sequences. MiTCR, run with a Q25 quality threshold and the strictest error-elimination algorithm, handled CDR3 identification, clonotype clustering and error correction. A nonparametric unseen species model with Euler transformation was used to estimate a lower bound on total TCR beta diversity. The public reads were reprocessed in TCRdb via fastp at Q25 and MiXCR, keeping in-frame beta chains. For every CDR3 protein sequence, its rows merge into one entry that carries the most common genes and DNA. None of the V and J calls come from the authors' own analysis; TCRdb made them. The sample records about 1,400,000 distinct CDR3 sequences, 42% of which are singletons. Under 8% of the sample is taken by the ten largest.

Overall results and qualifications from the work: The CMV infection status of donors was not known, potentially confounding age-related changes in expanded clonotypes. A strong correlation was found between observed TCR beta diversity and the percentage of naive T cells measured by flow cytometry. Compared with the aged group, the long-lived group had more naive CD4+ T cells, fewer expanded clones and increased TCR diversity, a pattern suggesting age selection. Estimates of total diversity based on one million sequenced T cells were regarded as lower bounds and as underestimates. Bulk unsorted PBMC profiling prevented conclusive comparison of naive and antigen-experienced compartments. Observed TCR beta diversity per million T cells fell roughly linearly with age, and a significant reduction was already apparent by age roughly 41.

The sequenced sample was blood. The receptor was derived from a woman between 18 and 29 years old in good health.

The CDR3 protein is CASSVGLAGGSSYNEQFF. The nucleotide sequence is TGTGCCAGCAGCGTGGGACTAGCGGGGGGGAGCTCCTACAATGAGCAGTTCTTC. The V and J segments used are TRBV7-9 and TRBJ2-1, with 16 central nucleotides matching TRBD2. CDR3 length: 18 amino acids, cysteine to phenylalanine. CDR3 DNA is the only sequence kept; it has 54 bases, read in frame from the first base. From a lookup of the germline V gene (reference sequence), CDR1 and CDR2 are SEHNR and FQNEAQ. Ends trimmed: V by 5 bases, J by 0 bases; bases unmatched to a gene: 4.